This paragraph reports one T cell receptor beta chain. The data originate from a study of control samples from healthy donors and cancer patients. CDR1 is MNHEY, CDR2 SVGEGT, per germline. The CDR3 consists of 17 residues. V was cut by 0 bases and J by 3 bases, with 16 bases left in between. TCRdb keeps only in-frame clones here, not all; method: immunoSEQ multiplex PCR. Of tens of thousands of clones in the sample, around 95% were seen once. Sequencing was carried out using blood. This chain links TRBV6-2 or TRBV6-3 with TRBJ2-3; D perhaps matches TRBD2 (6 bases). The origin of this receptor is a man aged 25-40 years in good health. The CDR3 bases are TGTGCCAGCAGTTACTCGAGGTCTGGGCGGGATACAGATACGCAGTATTTT. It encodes CASSYSRSGRDTDTQYF.